This T cell receptor beta chain appears in the sequencing data of a study of blood T cells in healthy people across ages. This clonotype was detected ten times or more. It was with a sample-barcoded 5' primer and a J-beta primer mix that a second PCR of about 6 to 12 cycles was run. A single record per CDR3 protein comes from TCRdb applying MiXCR to the 5' RACE reads. The sample lists 1 million to 1.2 million distinct CDR3 sequences; roughly two fifths were seen once. Per germline, CDR1 SGHDN and CDR2 FVKESK. The CDR3 runs to 12 residues. Deletions cut 0 bases from V and 8 bases from J, with 7 bases between.

The chain uses TRBV14 and TRBJ1-2; D might be TRBD1 (5 bases). Sequencing was done on a sample of blood. The clonotype comes from a man aged 18 to 30 in good health. The CDR3, as DNA: TGTGCCAGCAGCCAAGATCGGGGCGGCTACACCTTC. Its protein is CASSQDRGGYTF.